The 10 T cell receptor beta chains reported below all come from one sample, sequenced in a study of T cell changes during pregnancy in multiple sclerosis. TCRdb's table, derived via immunoSEQ multiplex PCR, lists solely in-frame clones and lacks some. Of 35,000 to 45,000 clones listed, 90% to 95% are singletons. Sequences were derived from CD4+ T cells from peripheral blood mononuclear cells, sampled in the second trimester of pregnancy. Receptors originate from a female donor in good health, enrolled as a control in a pregnancy study.

This chain joins TRBV9 and TRBJ2-1, with 7 nucleotides matching TRBD1. V shed 5 bases, J shed 6 bases, and the junction held 11 bases outside the gene matches. Looked up from germline, CDR1 is SGDLS and CDR2 is YYNGEE. The CDR3 consists of 15 residues. CDR3 amino acids: CASRPTGSPSNEQFF. In DNA form, the CDR3 reads TGTGCCAGCAGACCGACAGGGTCCCCCTCCAATGAGCAGTTCTTC.

The CDR3 sequence: CASSVGTGQTGNTIYF. As DNA, the CDR3 is TGTGCCAGCAGCGTAGGGACAGGGCAAACTGGAAACACCATATATTTT. This chain links TRBV9 with TRBJ1-3; 8 bases are shared with TRBD1. After removal of 0 bases from V and 2 bases from J, the junction contained 4 bases not matched to a gene. The germline V gene has CDR1 SGDLS and CDR2 YYNGEE. This CDR3 has 16 residues. Complete variable domain (other parts from reference TRBV9 and TRBJ1-3): DSGVTQTPKHLITATGQRVTLRCSPRSGDLSVYWYQQSLDQGLQFLIQYYNGEERAKGNILERFSAQQFPDLHSELNLSSLELGDSALYFCASSVGTGQTGNTIYFGEGSWLTVV.

The CDR3 nucleotides are TGTGCCAGCAGTTTAACAATCGGGACTAGAAACACCGGGGAGCTGTTTTTT. Encoded protein: CASSLTIGTRNTGELFF. The chain employs TRBV28 and TRBJ2-2; 8 bases map to TRBD2. This CDR3 is built from 17 residues. V was clipped by 2 bases and J by 2 bases; unmatched bases: 7. Germline V gives CDR1 MDHEN, CDR2 SYDVKM.

The V and J genes are TRBV9 and TRBJ2-7; TRBD2 might be the D (6 bases). The CDR3 totals 12 residues. With 4 bases removed from V and 8 bases from J, the gap between germline ends came to 13 bases. In germline, CDR1 is SGDLS, CDR2 YYNGEE. DNA for the CDR3: TGTGCCAGCAGCCCGGACCGGGAGAAGCAGTACTTC. Its protein product is CASSPDREKQYF.

This clone appeared a few times. The V and J genes are TRBV11-2 and TRBJ1-1; D uncertain. This CDR3 comprises 14 residues. Looked up from germline, CDR1 is SGHAT and CDR2 is FQNNGV. V lost 1 base and J 1 base, leaving 7 bases between the germline ends. DNA for the CDR3: TGTGCCAGCAGCTTAGGGGCAGCGAACACTGAAGCTTTCTTT. This codes for CASSLGAANTEAFF.

The chain has TRBV5-1 and TRBJ1-1, with a tentative D call TRBD1 (6 bases). Germline loops: CDR1 SGHRS, CDR2 YFSETQ. This CDR3 is built from 14 residues. V was clipped by 7 bases and J by 4 bases, with 17 bases between them. The CDR3 coding sequence is TGCGCCAGCTATACGGACAGATTGGGCACTGAAGCTTTCTTT. This gives the protein CASYTDRLGTEAFF.

This clone was recorded once. This chain connects TRBV5-8 to TRBJ1-2, with 7 nucleotides matching TRBD1. Germline values: CDR1 SGHTS, CDR2 YDEGEE. The CDR3 covers 13 residues. V lost 5 bases and J lost 3; bases outside the gene matches: 4. CDR3 coding DNA: TGTGCCAGCAGAAACAGGGGCGACTATGGCTACACCTTC. It codes for CASRNRGDYGYTF.

The rearrangement links TRBV19 to TRBJ1-3; TRBD1 matches 7 bases. CDR1 and CDR2 (germline): LNHDA, SQIVND (reference sequence). CDR3 length: 15 amino acids. Unmatched junction bases numbered 12, after V lost 5 bases and J lost 8 bases. CDR3 sequence (DNA): TGTGCCAGTAGTGTCTCGTGGGACAGTTGGGACACCATATATTTT. Its translation is CASSVSWDSWDTIYF. Based on the CDR3 plus reference TRBV19 and TRBJ1-3, the full variable domain is DGGITQSPKYLFRKEGQNVTLSCEQNLNHDAMYWYRQDPGQGLRLIYYSQIVNDFQKGDIAEGYSVSREKKESFPLTVTSAQKNPTAFYLCASSVSWDSWDTIYFGEGSWLTVV.

There are a few counts of this clone. This chain connects TRBV7-2 to TRBJ1-6, with 8 bases matching TRBD1. J lost 7 bases, V lost 3 bases, and 5 bases had no gene match. The germline V gene has CDR1 SGHTA and CDR2 FQGNSA. This CDR3 contains 15 residues. CDR3 coding DNA: TGTGCCAGCAGCTTGGACAGGGCTTGGAATTCACCCCTCCACTTT. Protein sequence: CASSLDRAWNSPLHF.

The V gene is TRBV9, the J gene TRBJ2-5; D may be TRBD1 (5 bases). TRBJ2-7 matches the DNA end more closely, so the J call is doubtful. Germline V lookup: CDR1 SGDLS, CDR2 YYNGEE. The CDR3 covers 14 residues. The CDR3 spells CASSVDPDSYEQYF. CDR3 nucleotide sequence: TGTGCCAGCAGCGTAGACCCCGACAGCTACGAGCAGTACTTC.